Below, 17 T cell receptor beta chains from the same sample are listed, as sequenced in a study of neurological immune-mediated disorders. One entry per CDR3 protein, called by TCRdb with MiXCR from the 5' RACE reads. Among roughly 76,000 distinct CDR3 sequences, more than 3% were seen once, and the ten largest hold around 5.5%. Material for sequencing was PBMCs. The origin of the receptors is a woman aged 45-65 years with multiple sclerosis.

This clonotype was seen at least ten times. A read error may account for a junction end that differs from germline. The chain carries TRBV7-7 and TRBJ2-1; D is possibly TRBD2 (6 bases). Germline V gene lookup returns CDR1 SSHAT and CDR2 FNYEAQ (reference sequence). This CDR3 region has 13 residues. The CDR3 loop is CASSSSRGSEQFF. The CDR3 nucleotides read TGTGCTAGCAGCTCCTCGCGGGGTAGTGAGCAGTTCTTC. Full variable domain (outside the CDR3, taken from reference TRBV7-7 and TRBJ2-1): GAGVSQSPRYKVTKRGQDVTLRCDPISSHATLYWYQQALGQGPEFLTYFNYEAQPDKSGLPSDRFSAERPEGSISTLTIQRTEQRDSAMYRCASSSSRGSEQFFGPGTRLTVL.

In regard to this clonotype: A much larger clone differs from this one at a single base, so this may be a read error. The chain has TRBV19 and TRBJ2-7; 7 bases map to TRBD1. This CDR3 is built from 14 residues. Per the germline V gene, CDR1 is LNHDA and CDR2 is SQIVND (reference sequence). The CDR3 region is CASSIRTGSYKQYF. Written as DNA, the CDR3 is TGTGCCAGTAGTATTCGGACAGGAAGCTACAAGCAGTACTTC.

The table lists this clonotype with many counts. The CDR3 sequence is CASSLYGTSGTNEQFF. CDR3 coding DNA: TGTGCCAGCAGTCTTTACGGGACTAGCGGGACCAATGAGCAGTTCTTC. J is TRBJ2-1 and V is TRBV28, with 13 bases matching TRBD2. Germline CDR1 and CDR2: MDHEN and SYDVKM. This CDR3 is 16 amino acids long. V shed 5 bases, J shed 6 bases, and the junction held 7 bases outside the gene matches.

Many counts were recorded for this clonotype. CDR3 in amino acids: CASSPRDLYGYTF. The CDR3 nucleotides are TGTGCCAGCAGTCCCAGGGATTTGTATGGCTACACCTTC. The V and J genes are TRBV6-5 and TRBJ1-2; possible D gene TRBD1, 5 bases. The CDR3 runs 13 residues. The ends were cut back, 5 bases at V and 5 bases at J, with 12 bases in the middle. CDR1 and CDR2 (germline): MNHEY, SVGAGI.

This clonotype occurred a few times. V usage is TRBV11-2 and J usage is TRBJ1-1, with D uncertain. The CDR3 is made up of 14 amino acids. From germline, CDR1 is SGHAT and CDR2 FQNNGV. V shed 2 bases and J shed 2 bases, with 9 bases lying between them. CDR3 in DNA: TGTGCCAGCAGCTTATCGCAGACCAACACTGAAGCTTTCTTT. Its translation: CASSLSQTNTEAFF.

This clonotype was observed many times. V usage is TRBV19 and J usage is TRBJ1-2; D is ambiguous. Germline CDR1 LNHDA, CDR2 SQIVND (reference sequence). This CDR3 spans 13 amino acids. V was trimmed by 6 bases and J by 7 bases, leaving 15 bases between them. For the CDR3, the DNA is TGTGCCAGTAGAACCGGGTACTTGGCTGGCTACACCTTC. This translates into CASRTGYLAGYTF.

In its sample, this clonotype was seen many times. This sequence joins TRBV20-1 and TRBJ1-4, with D maybe TRBD1 (6 bases). The CDR3 is 15 amino acids. The germline V gene encodes CDR1 DFQATT and CDR2 SNEGSKA (reference sequence). V shed 5 bases and J shed 0 bases, with 13 bases lying between them. CDR3: CSAGGEYSTNEKLFF. The CDR3 region has the DNA TGCAGTGCTGGGGGCGAGTACTCAACTAATGAAAAACTGTTTTTT.

At least ten counts were recorded for this clonotype. V is TRBV7-2 and J is TRBJ2-2; D gene uncertain. Germline CDR1 reads SGHTA; CDR2 reads FQGNSA. The CDR3 is 12 amino acids. Trimming removed 1 base from V and 8 bases from J, with 5 bases in between. CDR3 nucleotides: TGTGCCAGCAGCTTAGGGCGTGGGGAGCTGTTTTTT. Translated, it gives CASSLGRGELFF.

This clonotype appeared many times. The chain joins TRBV24-1 to TRBJ2-3, with 10 positions matching TRBD2. CDR3 length equals 18 residues. With V trimmed by 3 bases and J by 0 bases, 8 bases remained unmatched. Germline V lookup: CDR1 KGHDR, CDR2 SFDVKD. The CDR3 DNA is TGTGCCACCAGTGATCTCCCCGAGACTAGCGGGAGCACAGATACGCAGTATTTT. This sequence encodes CATSDLPETSGSTDTQYF.

This clonotype was picked up many times. The V and J genes are TRBV19 and TRBJ1-1; a weak D match, TRBD1 (5 bases). This CDR3 region has 14 residues. The V gene's germline CDR1 is LNHDA and CDR2 SQIVND (reference sequence). Between the trimmed V and J ends, which lost 6 bases and 1 base, there was a span of 12 bases. DNA of the CDR3: TGTGCCAGTAGCATACAGGTCGCGAACACTGAAGCTTTCTTT. This sequence encodes CASSIQVANTEAFF.

The CDR3: CAISEHSPSSYNEQFF. The CDR3 DNA is TGTGCCATCAGTGAGCACAGCCCTAGCTCCTACAATGAGCAGTTCTTC. The chain employs TRBV10-3 and TRBJ2-1; D is ambiguous. V shed 2 bases and J shed 0 bases, with 11 bases lying between them. CDR1 and CDR2 (germline): ENHRY, SYGVKD. The CDR3 has 16 amino acids.

This clonotype was seen ten or more times. In DNA form, the CDR3 reads TGCAGTGCTAGAGATTTGGATTCTGGGGCCAACGTCCTGACTTTC. Amino acid sequence: CSARDLDSGANVLTF. V gene TRBV20-1 combines with J gene TRBJ2-6; D gene ambiguous. With 0 bases removed from V and 1 base from J, the gap between germline ends came to 7 bases. CDR3 size: 15 residues. The germline CDR1 and CDR2 sequences are DFQATT and SNEGSKA (reference sequence).

This clonotype has at least ten counts. The genes are TRBV5-1 and TRBJ1-6; 11 bases match TRBD1. This CDR3 has 15 residues. Trimming removed 3 bases from V and 15 bases from J; junction bases left unmatched: 11. Per the germline V gene, CDR1 is SGHRS and CDR2 is YFSETQ. The CDR3 DNA sequence: TGCGCCAGCAGCTCGCCGGGGACAGGGGGGATGGACCTCCACTTT. Amino acids: CASSSPGTGGMDLHF.

In its sample, this clonotype was seen many times. The V call is TRBV6-2 or TRBV6-3, the J call TRBJ2-5; 7 positions agree with TRBD1. This CDR3 comprises 14 residues. The ends lost 2 bases at V and 4 bases at J; junction bases unmatched: 4. Germline V gene sequence: CDR1 MNHEY, CDR2 SVGEGT. CDR3 sequence reads: CASSYRTGAETQYF. The CDR3 DNA sequence: TGTGCCAGCAGTTACCGGACAGGAGCAGAGACCCAGTACTTC.

In this sample, this clonotype turned up many times. Written as DNA, the CDR3 is TGCGCCAGCAGCTTGTACGCGGGTTCTACCTACGAGCAGTACTTC. Translated: CASSLYAGSTYEQYF. V is TRBV5-1 and J is TRBJ2-7, with D perhaps TRBD2 (5 bases). Germline CDR1 and CDR2: SGHRS and YFSETQ. Trimming took off 1 base at V and 2 bases at J, with 13 bases between the two ends. The CDR3 is 15 residues long.

This clonotype has a count of ten or more. V and J are TRBV10-3 and TRBJ1-6; D ambiguous. The CDR3 runs 15 residues. Trimming removed 4 bases from V and 4 bases from J, with 11 bases in between. Germline-derived CDR1 and CDR2 are ENHRY and SYGVKD. The CDR3 nucleotides are TGTGCCATCAGTGTAGGAGGAGAGTATAATTCACCCCTCCACTTT. Its translation is CAISVGGEYNSPLHF.

This clonotype was counted at least ten times. The V gene is TRBV12-3 or TRBV12-4, the J gene TRBJ2-3, with 13 bases fitting TRBD2. Unmatched junction bases numbered 11, after V lost 2 bases and J lost 6 bases. The CDR3 extends over 18 amino acids. CDR3 loop: CASSLPSWTSGRHDTQYF. DNA of the CDR3: TGTGCCAGCAGTTTACCCTCCTGGACTAGCGGGAGACATGATACGCAGTATTTT.